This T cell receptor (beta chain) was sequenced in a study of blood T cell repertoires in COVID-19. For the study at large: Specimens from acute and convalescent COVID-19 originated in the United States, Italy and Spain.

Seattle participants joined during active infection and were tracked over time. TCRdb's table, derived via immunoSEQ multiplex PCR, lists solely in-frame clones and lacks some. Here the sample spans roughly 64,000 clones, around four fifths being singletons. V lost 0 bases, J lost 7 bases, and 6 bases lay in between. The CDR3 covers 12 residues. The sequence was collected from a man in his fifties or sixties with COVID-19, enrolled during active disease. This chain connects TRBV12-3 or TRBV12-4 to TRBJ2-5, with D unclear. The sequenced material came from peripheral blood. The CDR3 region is CASSLAPGTQYF. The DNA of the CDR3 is TGTGCCAGCAGTTTAGCGCCGGGGACCCAGTACTTC.